This passage covers 25 T cell receptor beta chains from one sample sequenced in a study of cytomegalovirus exposure and HLA in healthy donors. Primers included in the PCR were 60 Vbeta and 13 Jbeta primers. Produced via immunoSEQ multiplex PCR; TCRdb's table is partial and in-frame only. The top ten clones hold about 1.4% of a sample with approximately 180,000 clones, roughly 77% of them seen once. Sequencing was done on a sample of PBMCs. The receptors stem from a woman between 50 and 59 years old in good health and CMV-seronegative.

The chain employs TRBV5-4 and TRBJ2-3; no clear D. The CDR3 has 15 residues. V was shortened by 0 bases and J by 0 bases, with 8 bases between the two germline ends. Germline lookup yields CDR1 SGHNT and CDR2 YYREEE (reference sequence). Here the CDR3 reads CASSLDRSSTDTQYF. The CDR3 DNA reads as TGTGCCAGCAGCTTGGACAGATCTAGCACAGATACGCAGTATTTT.

In this sample, this clone turned up once. The chain uses TRBV7-2 and TRBJ2-1; 11 bases align to TRBD2. Germline V gene sequence: CDR1 SGHTA, CDR2 FQGNSA. V was clipped by 7 bases and J by 3 bases; unmatched bases: 5. This CDR3 comprises 15 residues. The CDR3 nucleotides read TGTGCCAGCACTATGGGACTAGCGGTCTACAATGAGCAGTTCTTC. Translated: CASTMGLAVYNEQFF.

This sequence joins TRBV7-9 and TRBJ1-3; D unresolved. V was cut by 7 bases and J by 0 bases, with 10 bases left in between. The CDR3 is made up of 14 amino acids. The germline V gene encodes CDR1 SEHNR and CDR2 FQNEAQ (reference sequence). The CDR3, as DNA: TGTGCCAGCACCGAAAGAGCCTCTGGAAACACCATATATTTT. The encoded protein is CASTERASGNTIYF.

This chain joins TRBV28 and TRBJ2-7; 9 bases match TRBD1. This CDR3 region has 14 residues. CDR1 and CDR2 (germline): MDHEN, SYDVKM. With V trimmed by 6 bases and J by 3 bases, 6 bases remained unmatched. CDR3 nucleotide sequence: TGTGCCAGCAGACGGGGACAGGGACTCTACGAGCAGTACTTC. Encoded protein: CASRRGQGLYEQYF.

This clone appeared a few times. In nucleotides, the CDR3 is TGTGCCAGCAGCAGGACAGGGTTCTCCTACGAGCAGTACTTC. Amino acid sequence: CASSRTGFSYEQYF. The chain uses TRBV6-1 and TRBJ2-7, with 8 bases matching TRBD1. V lost 6 bases and J lost 0; bases outside the gene matches: 4. Germline CDR1 is MNHNS and CDR2 is SASEGT. The CDR3 is 14 amino acids.

V is TRBV2 and J is TRBJ2-7; a weak D match, TRBD2 (5 bases). Trimming took off 2 bases at V and 7 bases at J, with 15 bases between the two ends. Germline CDR1 SNHLY, CDR2 FYNNEI. The CDR3 spans 14 residues. CDR3 bases: TGTGCCAGCAGTGAATTGAGGGCTTCGGGTGAGCAGTACTTC. Its protein is CASSELRASGEQYF.

V is TRBV7-2 and J is TRBJ2-4; maybe TRBD2 (6 bases). CDR3 length equals 19 residues. Germline lookup yields CDR1 SGHTA and CDR2 FQGNSA. The V and J ends lost 1 base and 0 bases respectively, with 19 bases between them. CDR3 DNA sequence: TGTGCCAGCAGCTTAGAAGGAGCCGGAGGGAGGATAGCCAAAAACATTCAGTACTTC. This gives the protein CASSLEGAGGRIAKNIQYF. Using reference TRBV7-2 and TRBJ2-4 for the parts outside the CDR3, the full variable domain is GAGVSQSPSNKVTEKGKDVELRCDPISGHTALYWYRQSLGQGLEFLIYFQGNSAPDKSGLPSDRFSAERTGGSVSTLTIQRTQQEDSAVYLCASSLEGAGGRIAKNIQYFGAGTRLSVL.

This clone was counted between two and nine times. The rearrangement uses TRBV11-2 and TRBJ2-2, with a weak D call TRBD1 (6 bases). Germline lookup yields CDR1 SGHAT and CDR2 FQNNGV. Trimming shortened V by 5 bases and J by 3 bases, and 13 bases separated the two germline ends. The CDR3 spans 15 residues. The CDR3 bases are TGTGCCAGCAGCCAGGACAGCCGTTACACCGGGGAGCTGTTTTTT. This gives the protein CASSQDSRYTGELFF.

This chain joins TRBV19 and TRBJ1-5, with TRBD1 as a possible D gene (6 bases). CDR3 length: 14 amino acids. From germline, CDR1 is LNHDA and CDR2 SQIVND (reference sequence). The ends were cut back, 7 bases at V and 6 bases at J, with 16 bases in the middle. The CDR3 sequence is CASTLRQARQPQHF. The CDR3 coding sequence is TGTGCCAGTACTCTGCGACAGGCCCGTCAGCCCCAGCATTTT.

The J gene is TRBJ2-2, the V gene TRBV25-1, with 8 bases matching TRBD1. V was clipped by 3 bases and J by 7 bases; unmatched bases: 10. Germline CDR1 is MGHDK and CDR2 is SYGVNS. The CDR3 covers 16 residues. CDR3 bases: TGTGCCAGCAGTGACCCGACAGGGGCCGAATTCGGGGAGCTGTTTTTT. It specifies CASSDPTGAEFGELFF. The full variable domain, its missing parts supplied by reference TRBV25-1 and TRBJ2-2, is EADIYQTPRYLVIGTGKKITLECSQTMGHDKMYWYQQDPGMELHLIHYSYGVNSTEKGDLSSESTVSRIRTEHFPLTLESARPSHTSQYLCASSDPTGAEFGELFFGEGSRLTVL.

The genes are TRBV27 and TRBJ2-1; 12 positions agree with TRBD2. With 0 bases clipped from V and 7 bases from J, the junction kept 22 bases outside the gene matches. The CDR3 runs 22 residues. The germline gives CDR1 MNHEY, CDR2 SMNVEV (reference sequence). The CDR3 sequence is CASSLSPPGTGERLAGANEQFF. The CDR3 DNA sequence: TGTGCCAGCAGTTTATCCCCCCCCGGGACAGGGGAGCGACTAGCGGGAGCGAATGAGCAGTTCTTC.

This clone has just a few counts. This chain joins TRBV6-6 and TRBJ1-1; D perhaps matches TRBD1 (6 bases). Trimming pared 6 bases from V and 3 bases from J, leaving 14 bases between. Germline loops: CDR1 MNHNY, CDR2 SVGAGI (reference sequence). This CDR3 spans 14 amino acids. The CDR3, as DNA: TGTGCCAGCAGGCGACCACAGGGAGACACTGAAGCTTTCTTT. Protein product: CASRRPQGDTEAFF.

V is TRBV6-6 and J is TRBJ1-5; 7 bases line up with TRBD1. V gave up 6 bases and J gave up 2 bases; unmatched junction bases: 1. The germline V gene has CDR1 MNHNY and CDR2 SVGAGI (reference sequence). The CDR3 runs to 13 residues. Here the CDR3 DNA reads TGTGCCAGCAGCGACAGGGGCAATCAGCCCCAGCATTTT. Protein sequence: CASSDRGNQPQHF.

The gene calls are TRBV7-2 and TRBJ2-3, with a weak D call TRBD1 (5 bases). The CDR3 runs 15 residues. The V end was cut by 2 bases, the J end by 2 bases, with 11 bases between. Germline CDR1 SGHTA, CDR2 FQGNSA. This CDR3 reads CASSLRGGDTDTQYF. The DNA for the CDR3 is TGTGCCAGCAGCTTAAGGGGCGGTGACACAGATACGCAGTATTTT.

CDR3 in DNA: TGTGCCAGCAGTGAAGAGAAGGGGGCCTACAATGAGCAGTTCTTC. Amino acid sequence: CASSEEKGAYNEQFF. The V and J genes are TRBV6-1 and TRBJ2-1; the D gene is possibly TRBD1 (6 bases). This CDR3 has 15 residues. The V gene's germline CDR1 is MNHNS and CDR2 SASEGT. Trimming cost V 1 base and J 2 bases, with 9 bases left between them.

This chain connects TRBV2 to TRBJ1-2; no clear D. Germline lookup yields CDR1 SNHLY and CDR2 FYNNEI. With 1 base removed from V and 4 bases from J, the gap between germline ends came to 7 bases. The CDR3 is 13 amino acids. CDR3 in DNA: TGTGCCAGCAGTGAAGACAGCCTCTATGGCTACACCTTC. It translates to CASSEDSLYGYTF.

The rearrangement uses TRBV7-9 and TRBJ1-2, with a weak D call TRBD1 (5 bases). This CDR3 has 13 residues. Trimming left V 9 bases short and J 1 base short, with 12 bases between. Germline CDR1 reads SEHNR; CDR2 reads FQNEAQ (reference sequence). The CDR3 nucleotides are TGTGCCAGTTGGCCCCAGGGTAACTATGGCTACACCTTC. As protein: CASWPQGNYGYTF.

The genes are TRBV5-4 and TRBJ2-5; perhaps TRBD1 as D (5 bases). V gave up 5 bases and J gave up 0 bases, with 8 bases separating them. Germline V gene lookup returns CDR1 SGHNT and CDR2 YYREEE (reference sequence). The CDR3 loop spans 13 amino acids. The CDR3 DNA sequence: TGTGCCAGCAGTTTGACAGACCAAGAGACCCAGTACTTC. Translated, it gives CASSLTDQETQYF.

This clone was picked up a small number of times. This chain uses TRBV4-3 with TRBJ1-3; D gene unclear. This CDR3 has 18 amino acids. V lost 0 bases and J lost 0, with 15 bases in between. The germline V gene encodes CDR1 LGHNA and CDR2 YSLEER. CDR3 coding DNA: TGCGCCAGCAGCCAAGATCTACTTTTTGCAGGCTCTGGAAACACCATATATTTT. Translating gives CASSQDLLFAGSGNTIYF.

The genes are TRBV27 and TRBJ2-5, with D hard to call. The J call may be wrong; the DNA end is better matched by TRBJ2-7. This CDR3 has 14 residues. CDR1 and CDR2 (germline): MNHEY, SMNVEV (reference sequence). In nucleotides, the CDR3 is TGTGCCAGCAGTTTAAAGCGTGACTTCTACGAGCAGTACTTC. Translated: CASSLKRDFYEQYF.

This clone was found once. The chain combines TRBV28 with TRBJ1-5; the match to TRBD1 covers 9 bases. CDR1 and CDR2 (germline): MDHEN, SYDVKM. V was clipped by 4 bases and J by 3 bases; unmatched bases: 7. The CDR3 runs to 16 residues. The CDR3 sequence is CASSSYRDRVNQPQHF. CDR3 sequence (DNA): TGTGCCAGCAGTTCTTACCGGGACAGGGTCAATCAGCCCCAGCATTTT.

V and J are TRBV5-1 and TRBJ2-7; TRBD1 agrees at 8 bases. V shed 0 bases and J 7 bases; nucleotides not matched to a gene: 6. The CDR3 spans 14 residues. CDR1 is SGHRS and CDR2 is YFSETQ in the germline V gene. The CDR3 nucleotides read TGCGCCAGCAGCTTGGAGCAGGGGGCGGTTGAGCAGTACTTC. This translates into CASSLEQGAVEQYF.

The rearrangement links TRBV7-2 to TRBJ2-7; D is ambiguous. CDR1 and CDR2 (germline): SGHTA, FQGNSA. The CDR3 is 14 residues long. V lost 5 bases and J lost 3, with 14 bases in between. CDR3 sequence (DNA): TGTGCCAGCAGCCGTACACCGATCAGCTACGAGCAGTACTTC. Residues: CASSRTPISYEQYF. The full variable domain, rest sourced from reference TRBV7-2 and TRBJ2-7, is GAGVSQSPSNKVTEKGKDVELRCDPISGHTALYWYRQSLGQGLEFLIYFQGNSAPDKSGLPSDRFSAERTGGSVSTLTIQRTQQEDSAVYLCASSRTPISYEQYFGPGTRLTVT.

A few counts support this clone. This chain joins TRBV19 and TRBJ2-1, with D tentatively TRBD1 (6 bases). Per germline, CDR1 LNHDA and CDR2 SQIVND (reference sequence). The CDR3 is 14 amino acids. V was shortened by 8 bases and J by 4 bases, with 15 bases between the two germline ends. The CDR3 here is CASQTGLAYNEQFF. The CDR3, as DNA: TGTGCCAGTCAAACAGGGTTAGCGTACAATGAGCAGTTCTTC. The full variable domain, its missing parts supplied by reference TRBV19 and TRBJ2-1, is DGGITQSPKYLFRKEGQNVTLSCEQNLNHDAMYWYRQDPGQGLRLIYYSQIVNDFQKGDIAEGYSVSREKKESFPLTVTSAQKNPTAFYLCASQTGLAYNEQFFGPGTRLTVL.

This clone was detected only a few times. The J gene is TRBJ2-1, the V gene TRBV10-3; 8 bases fit TRBD1. The ends lost 5 bases at V and 2 bases at J; junction bases unmatched: 8. The CDR3 has 16 amino acids. Per germline, CDR1 ENHRY and CDR2 SYGVKD. The CDR3 DNA sequence: TGTGCCATCAGTCTTGCCAGGGGGCGTACCTACAATGAGCAGTTCTTC. It is translated as CAISLARGRTYNEQFF.